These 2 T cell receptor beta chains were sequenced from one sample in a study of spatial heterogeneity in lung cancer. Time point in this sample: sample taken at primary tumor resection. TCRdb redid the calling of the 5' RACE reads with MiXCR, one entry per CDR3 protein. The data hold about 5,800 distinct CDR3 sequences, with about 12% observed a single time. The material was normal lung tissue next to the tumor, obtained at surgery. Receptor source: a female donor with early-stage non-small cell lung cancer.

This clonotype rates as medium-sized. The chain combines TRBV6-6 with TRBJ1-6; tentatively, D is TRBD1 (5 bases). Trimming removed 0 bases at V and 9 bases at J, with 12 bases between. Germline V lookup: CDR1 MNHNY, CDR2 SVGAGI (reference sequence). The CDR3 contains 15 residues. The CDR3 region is CASSYSSGGASPLHF. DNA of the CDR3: TGTGCCAGCAGTTACTCGAGTGGAGGGGCTTCACCCCTCCACTTT.

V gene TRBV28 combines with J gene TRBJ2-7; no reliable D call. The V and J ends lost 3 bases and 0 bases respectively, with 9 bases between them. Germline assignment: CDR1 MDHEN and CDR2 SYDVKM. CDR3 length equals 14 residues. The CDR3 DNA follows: TGTGCCAGCAGTTTTTCAGCTAGCTCCTACGAGCAGTACGTC. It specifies CASSFSASSYEQYV.